This T cell receptor beta chain was identified in a study of T cell changes during pregnancy in multiple sclerosis. The data were produced by immunoSEQ multiplex PCR, yet TCRdb's version contains in-frame clones alone and is incomplete. The table includes tens of thousands of clones, approximately 90% detected once. The CDR3 extends over 13 amino acids. Trimming left V 1 base short and J 4 bases short, with 7 bases between. Per germline, CDR1 SGHVS and CDR2 FQNEAQ. V and J are TRBV7-8 and TRBJ2-5; D is undetermined. Sequences were derived from CD4+ T cells from peripheral blood mononuclear cells, sampled in the third trimester of pregnancy. This clonotype was obtained from a female donor with multiple sclerosis, enrolled in a pregnancy study. CDR3 nucleotide sequence: TGTGCCAGCAGCTTAGTAGCCCCAGAGACCCAGTACTTC. This encodes CASSLVAPETQYF.